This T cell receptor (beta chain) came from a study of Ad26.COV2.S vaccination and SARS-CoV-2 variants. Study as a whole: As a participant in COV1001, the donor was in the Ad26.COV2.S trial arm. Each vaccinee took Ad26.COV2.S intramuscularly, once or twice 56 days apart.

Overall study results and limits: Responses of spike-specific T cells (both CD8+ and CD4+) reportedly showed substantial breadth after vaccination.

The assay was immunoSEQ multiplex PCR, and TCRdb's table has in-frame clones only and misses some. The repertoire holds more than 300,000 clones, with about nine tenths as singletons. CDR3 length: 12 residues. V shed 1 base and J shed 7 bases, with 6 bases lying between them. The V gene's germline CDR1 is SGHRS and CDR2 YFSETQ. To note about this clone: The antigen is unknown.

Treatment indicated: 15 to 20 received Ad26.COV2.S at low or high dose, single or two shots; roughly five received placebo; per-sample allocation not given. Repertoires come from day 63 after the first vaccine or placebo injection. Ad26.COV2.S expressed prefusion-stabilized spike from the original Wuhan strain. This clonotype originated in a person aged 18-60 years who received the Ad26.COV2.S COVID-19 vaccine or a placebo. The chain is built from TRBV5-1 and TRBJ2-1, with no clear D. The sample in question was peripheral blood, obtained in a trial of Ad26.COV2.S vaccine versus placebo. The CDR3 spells CASSLRSNEQFF. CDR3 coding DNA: TGCGCCAGCAGCTTGCGTAGTAATGAGCAGTTCTTC.